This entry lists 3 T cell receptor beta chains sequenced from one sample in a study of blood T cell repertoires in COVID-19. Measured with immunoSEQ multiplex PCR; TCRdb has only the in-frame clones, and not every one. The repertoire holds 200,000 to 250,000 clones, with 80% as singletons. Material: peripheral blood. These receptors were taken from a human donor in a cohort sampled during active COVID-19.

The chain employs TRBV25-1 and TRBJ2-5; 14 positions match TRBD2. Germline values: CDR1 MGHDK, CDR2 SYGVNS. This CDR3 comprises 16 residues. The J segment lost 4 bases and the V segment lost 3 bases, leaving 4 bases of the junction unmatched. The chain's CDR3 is CASSDWTSGGRETQYF. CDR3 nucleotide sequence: TGTGCCAGCAGTGACTGGACTAGCGGGGGGAGAGAGACCCAGTACTTC.

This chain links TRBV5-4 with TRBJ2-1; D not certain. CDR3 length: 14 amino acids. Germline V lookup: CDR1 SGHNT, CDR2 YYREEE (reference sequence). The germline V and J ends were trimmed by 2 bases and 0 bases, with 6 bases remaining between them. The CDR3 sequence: CASSLQNSYNEQFF. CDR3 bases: TGTGCCAGCAGCTTACAGAACTCCTACAATGAGCAGTTCTTC.

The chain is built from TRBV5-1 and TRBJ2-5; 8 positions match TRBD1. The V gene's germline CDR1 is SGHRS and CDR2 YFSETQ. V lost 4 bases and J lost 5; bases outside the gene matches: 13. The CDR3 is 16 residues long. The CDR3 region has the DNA TGCGCCAGCAGCCGATTGACAGGGGAAGGCGGCGAGACCCAGTACTTC. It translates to CASSRLTGEGGETQYF. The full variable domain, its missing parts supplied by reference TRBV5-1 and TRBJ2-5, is KAGVTQTPRYLIKTRGQQVTLSCSPISGHRSVSWYQQTPGQGLQFLFEYFSETQRNKGNFPGRFSGRQFSNSRSEMNVSTLELGDSALYLCASSRLTGEGGETQYFGPGTRLLVL.